These 28 T cell receptor beta chains were sequenced from one sample in a study of neurological immune-mediated disorders. TCRdb recomputed calls from the 5' RACE reads with MiXCR, one row per CDR3 protein. The sample contains about 39,000 distinct CDR3 sequences, 6.5% to 8.5% of which appear only once. The sequencing sample was made of CD4+ T cells from blood. All receptors come from a middle-aged man in good health.

There are many counts of this clonotype. The chain recombines TRBV5-1 with TRBJ2-1, with 7 nucleotides matching TRBD2. Germline lookup yields CDR1 SGHRS and CDR2 YFSETQ. The CDR3 is 16 amino acids. The ends lost 1 base at V and 3 bases at J; junction bases unmatched: 7. The CDR3 nucleotides read TGCGCCAGCAGCTTGCCAATGCGGGAGTACTACAATGAGCAGTTCTTC. Its protein is CASSLPMREYYNEQFF.

The sample holds many counts of this clonotype. The chain combines TRBV5-1 with TRBJ2-6; TRBD1 matches 7 bases. V trimming: 4 bases; J trimming: 0 bases; junction bases outside the gene matches: 7. This CDR3 region has 17 residues. Germline assignment: CDR1 SGHRS and CDR2 YFSETQ. Here the CDR3 reads CASSPWGTVSGANVLTF. DNA of the CDR3: TGCGCCAGCAGCCCCTGGGGGACAGTCTCTGGGGCCAACGTCCTGACTTTC.

The sample holds many counts of this clonotype. The rearrangement links TRBV10-3 to TRBJ2-3; 11 bases match TRBD2. This CDR3 spans 15 amino acids. V dropped 4 bases and J dropped 5; count of bases not matched to a gene: 5. The germline CDR1 and CDR2 sequences are ENHRY and SYGVKD. CDR3 region: CAISALAGGQDTQYF. The CDR3 coding sequence is TGTGCCATCAGTGCATTAGCGGGAGGGCAAGATACGCAGTATTTT.

This clonotype was picked up many times. This chain links TRBV7-6 with TRBJ2-3; 10 positions match TRBD2. The V gene's germline CDR1 is SGHVS and CDR2 FNYEAQ. J lost 1 base, V lost 1 base, and 5 bases had no gene match. The CDR3 extends over 17 amino acids. The CDR3 DNA reads TGTGCCAGCAGCTTAGGAGCGGGAGGGCCCCGCACAGATACGCAGTATTTT. Translation gives CASSLGAGGPRTDTQYF.

In its sample, this clonotype was seen many times. This chain uses TRBV19 with TRBJ2-4; 7 bases line up with TRBD2. This CDR3 contains 14 residues. V lost 3 bases, J lost 9 bases, and 8 bases stayed unmatched. Germline-derived CDR1 and CDR2 are LNHDA and SQIVND (reference sequence). The CDR3 protein is CASSISGEGGIQYF. For the CDR3, the DNA is TGTGCCAGTAGTATTTCGGGGGAGGGTGGCATTCAGTACTTC. The full variable domain, its missing parts supplied by reference TRBV19 and TRBJ2-4, is DGGITQSPKYLFRKEGQNVTLSCEQNLNHDAMYWYRQDPGQGLRLIYYSQIVNDFQKGDIAEGYSVSREKKESFPLTVTSAQKNPTAFYLCASSISGEGGIQYFGAGTRLSVL.

In this sample, this clonotype turned up many times. This rearrangement joins TRBV14 to TRBJ2-2; D may be TRBD1 (5 bases). CDR3 length equals 16 residues. Trimming pared 5 bases from V and 4 bases from J, leaving 17 bases between. Germline V gives CDR1 SGHDN, CDR2 FVKESK. The CDR3 sequence: CASSEKSTGLTGELFF. CDR3 in DNA: TGTGCCAGCAGCGAAAAGAGTACAGGTCTCACCGGGGAGCTGTTTTTT.

This clonotype was counted a few times. The rearrangement links TRBV28 to TRBJ2-7; D is undetermined. The CDR3 has 14 amino acids. V lost 6 bases and J 2 bases, leaving 14 bases between the germline ends. The V gene's germline CDR1 is MDHEN and CDR2 SYDVKM. DNA of the CDR3: TGTGCCAGCAGAATGGGGAATATGGCCTACGAGCAGTACTTC. This sequence encodes CASRMGNMAYEQYF.

This clonotype has ten or more counts. The rearrangement uses TRBV6-5 and TRBJ2-7; 9 bases match TRBD2. Trimming took 4 bases from V and 0 from J; bases not matched to a gene: 4. Germline V CDR1 and CDR2: MNHEY, SVGAGI. The CDR3 has 15 residues. The CDR3 DNA reads TGTGCCAGCAGTTCCGCGGGAGGGGCCTCCTACGAGCAGTACTTC. Protein: CASSSAGGASYEQYF.

This clonotype was counted many times. The rearrangement joins TRBV4-3 to TRBJ2-1; D gene uncertain. Germline-derived CDR1 and CDR2 are LGHNA and YSLEER. Trimming took off 4 bases at V and 10 bases at J, with 14 bases between the two ends. The CDR3 has 13 amino acids. CDR3 DNA: TGCGCCAGCAGCCCTGGACCGCTACGGGAGCAGTTCTTC. Translated, it gives CASSPGPLREQFF.

This clonotype was recorded many times. The chain has TRBV28 and TRBJ1-2, with D uncertain. This CDR3 region has 11 residues. From germline, CDR1 is MDHEN and CDR2 SYDVKM. V dropped 7 bases and J dropped 7 bases, with 10 bases sitting between them. DNA for the CDR3: TGTGCCAGCACCGGCGTCGGTGGCTACACCTTC. Translation gives CASTGVGGYTF.

This clonotype has at least ten counts. This rearrangement joins TRBV12-3 or TRBV12-4 to TRBJ2-2, with D possibly called TRBD1 or TRBD2 (5 bases each). CDR3 length equals 15 residues. The V end was cut by 8 bases, the J end by 0 bases, with 13 bases between. CDR3 DNA sequence: TGTGCCAGCGGGGGTGCGGTTCCGAACACCGGGGAGCTGTTTTTT. The encoded protein is CASGGAVPNTGELFF.

This clonotype was found many times. The chain joins TRBV7-9 to TRBJ2-5; 8 bases fit TRBD1. Germline V gene lookup returns CDR1 SEHNR and CDR2 FQNEAQ (reference sequence). The CDR3 extends over 16 amino acids. J gave up 1 base and V 4 bases, and 8 bases lay outside the gene matches. This chain's CDR3 is CASSSAGTGIQETQYF. The CDR3 region has the DNA TGTGCCAGCAGCTCCGCCGGGACAGGAATCCAAGAGACCCAGTACTTC.

This clonotype was found many times. The J gene is TRBJ2-3, the V gene TRBV15; 10 bases line up with TRBD2. V was clipped by 0 bases and J by 0 bases; unmatched bases: 9. The CDR3 contains 19 residues. CDR1 is LNHNV and CDR2 is YYDKDF in the germline V gene (reference sequence). The CDR3 nucleotides are TGTGCCACCAGCAGAGATTACCGGACTAGCGGAATGAGCACAGATACGCAGTATTTT. Protein sequence: CATSRDYRTSGMSTDTQYF. Filled out from reference TRBV15 and TRBJ2-3, the complete variable domain reads DAMVIQNPRYQVTQFGKPVTLSCSQTLNHNVMYWYQQKSSQAPKLLFHYYDKDFNNEADTPDNFQSRRPNTSFCFLDIRSPGLGDTAMYLCATSRDYRTSGMSTDTQYFGPGTRLTVL.

Ten or more counts support this clonotype. The chain carries TRBV7-2 and TRBJ1-2; D gene unclear. The CDR3 is 14 amino acids. Trimming stripped 6 bases from V and 4 bases from J, with 15 bases between. Germline V gene lookup returns CDR1 SGHTA and CDR2 FQGNSA. The DNA for the CDR3 is TGTGCCAGCAGTAGTCAGGAGGGTGGCTATGGCTACACCTTC. Residues: CASSSQEGGYGYTF.

There are many counts of this clonotype. The CDR3 loop is CASSWTGHPRGYTF. In DNA form, the CDR3 reads TGCGCCAGCAGCTGGACGGGACACCCGAGGGGCTACACCTTC. The V and J genes are TRBV5-1 and TRBJ1-2; weak D call: TRBD1 (6 bases). Germline-derived CDR1 and CDR2 are SGHRS and YFSETQ. Between the trimmed V and J ends, which lost 3 bases and 8 bases, there was a span of 17 bases. The CDR3 is 14 amino acids.

This clonotype occurred many times. V gene TRBV29-1 combines with J gene TRBJ1-5; possible D gene TRBD1, 6 bases. Germline loops: CDR1 SQVTM, CDR2 ANQGSEA. Trimming removed 4 bases from V and 5 bases from J, with 12 bases in between. The CDR3 has 13 residues. This CDR3 is CSVGEGGDQPQHF. In DNA form, the CDR3 reads TGCAGCGTTGGGGAAGGGGGGGATCAGCCCCAGCATTTT.

This clonotype showed up just once. The chain employs TRBV10-2 and TRBJ2-1; no clear D. Germline values: CDR1 WSHSY, CDR2 SAAADI. The CDR3 spans 13 residues. Trimming took off 4 bases at V and 9 bases at J, with 13 bases between the two ends. The CDR3 DNA is TGCGCCAGCAGTGGGAGCTTAACCGGTGAGCAGTTCTTC. Amino acids: CASSGSLTGEQFF.

This clonotype was seen repeatedly, ten times or more. The chain joins TRBV4-1 to TRBJ2-3; weak D call: TRBD2 (6 bases). The CDR3 has 15 amino acids. CDR1 is MGHRA, CDR2 YSYEKL, per germline. V lost 1 base to trimming and J lost 2 bases, with 10 bases between them. Here the CDR3 reads CASSQGQLATDTQYF. CDR3 DNA: TGCGCCAGCAGCCAAGGTCAACTAGCCACAGATACGCAGTATTTT.

The table lists this clonotype with many counts. CDR3 loop: CASSSGGAGLIYEQYF. The CDR3 coding sequence is TGTGCCAGCAGCTCTGGGGGAGCGGGCCTTATCTACGAGCAGTACTTC. The chain is built from TRBV7-2 and TRBJ2-7; possible D gene TRBD2, 6 bases. CDR1 and CDR2 from the germline V gene are SGHTA and FQGNSA. V was clipped by 4 bases and J by 3 bases, with 19 bases between them. CDR3 length: 16 amino acids.

The table lists this clonotype with a few counts. At one boundary the junction diverges from the germline segment, which might be a read error. The chain combines TRBV27 with TRBJ1-5, with 7 bases fitting TRBD1. This CDR3 contains 14 residues. The germline V gene has CDR1 MNHEY and CDR2 SMNVEV (reference sequence). The CDR3 sequence is CTSSVRDSDQPQHF. Written as DNA, the CDR3 is TGCACCAGCAGTGTCCGGGACAGTGATCAGCCCCAGCATTTT.

Ten or more counts support this clonotype. The chain links TRBV3-1 to TRBJ2-1, with D uncertain. V lost 1 base and J 8 bases, leaving 9 bases between the germline ends. Germline CDR1 is LGHDT and CDR2 is YNNKEL (reference sequence). The CDR3 has 13 residues. DNA of the CDR3: TGTGCCAGCAGCCAAGGGCTCGAGGATGAGCAGTTCTTC. Protein product: CASSQGLEDEQFF.

This clonotype was observed many times. V is TRBV5-1 and J is TRBJ2-1, with D possibly being TRBD1 (6 bases). The CDR3 is 12 residues long. Germline V CDR1 and CDR2: SGHRS, YFSETQ. Trimming stripped 3 bases from V and 10 bases from J, with 11 bases between. CDR3 amino acids: CASSSTDREQFF. CDR3 DNA: TGCGCCAGCAGCTCGACTGACAGGGAGCAGTTCTTC.

This clonotype showed up many times. This chain uses TRBV25-1 with TRBJ2-7; TRBD1 agrees at 8 bases. Germline trimming cut 4 bases from V and 5 bases from J; bases unmatched to any gene: 10. The CDR3 extends over 15 amino acids. The V gene's germline CDR1 is MGHDK and CDR2 SYGVNS. CDR3 nucleotide sequence: TGTGCCAGCAGTGGTTCCCGGACAGGGAAACACGAGCAGTACTTC. Its translation is CASSGSRTGKHEQYF.

At least ten counts were recorded for this clonotype. The genes are TRBV5-1 and TRBJ2-1, with 14 bases fitting TRBD2. V lost 4 bases, J lost 9 bases, and 3 bases stayed unmatched. The CDR3 covers 14 residues. Germline V gene data show CDR1 as SGHRS and CDR2 as YFSETQ. The CDR3 DNA sequence: TGCGCCAGCAGCCCGGGACTAGCGGGGGCTGAGCAGTTCTTC. This translates into CASSPGLAGAEQFF.

This clonotype was observed many times. CDR3: CASRTTGLNTGELFF. DNA of the CDR3: TGTGCCAGCAGGACCACAGGGTTGAACACCGGGGAGCTGTTTTTT. The chain employs TRBV12-3 or TRBV12-4 and TRBJ2-2; weak D call: TRBD1 (6 bases). V gave up 6 bases and J gave up 1 base, with 12 bases separating them. This CDR3 spans 15 amino acids.

This clonotype was found many times. The V call is TRBV5-1, the J call TRBJ1-1, with unresolved D. V lost 4 bases and J lost 2, with 15 bases in between. The CDR3 is made up of 15 amino acids. The germline CDR1 and CDR2 sequences are SGHRS and YFSETQ. As DNA, the CDR3 is TGCGCCAGCAGCGGCTTAGGGCATTTTAACACTGAAGCTTTCTTT. Translating gives CASSGLGHFNTEAFF. The full variable domain, in which reference TRBV5-1 and TRBJ1-1 provide the parts outside the CDR3, is KAGVTQTPRYLIKTRGQQVTLSCSPISGHRSVSWYQQTPGQGLQFLFEYFSETQRNKGNFPGRFSGRQFSNSRSEMNVSTLELGDSALYLCASSGLGHFNTEAFFGQGTRLTVV.

Ten or more counts support this clonotype. V and J are TRBV7-2 and TRBJ2-7; the match to TRBD1 covers 7 bases. The V gene's germline CDR1 is SGHTA and CDR2 FQGNSA. Trimming removed 1 base from V and 0 bases from J; junction bases left unmatched: 3. CDR3 length: 15 amino acids. CDR3 protein: CASSLGQGSSYEQYF. CDR3 DNA: TGTGCCAGCAGCTTAGGACAGGGAAGCTCCTACGAGCAGTACTTC.

This clonotype appeared many times. The gene calls are TRBV7-8 and TRBJ2-7, with TRBD2 matching over 10 bases. In germline, CDR1 is SGHVS, CDR2 FQNEAQ. Trimming took 0 bases from V and 4 from J; bases not matched to a gene: 15. The CDR3 covers 19 residues. As DNA, the CDR3 is TGTGCCAGCAGCTTAGCTCGGACTAGCGGAGCCAATTACCCTTACGAGCAGTACTTC. Protein: CASSLARTSGANYPYEQYF. The whole variable domain, remainder taken from reference TRBV7-8 and TRBJ2-7, is GAGVSQSPRYKVAKRGQDVALRCDPISGHVSLFWYQQALGQGPEFLTYFQNEAQLDKSGLPSDRFFAERPEGSVSTLKIQRTQQEDSAVYLCASSLARTSGANYPYEQYFGPGTRLTVT.